The TCR beta chain under discussion was sequenced for a study of breast tumors, draining lymph nodes, adjacent tissues. This clonotype was picked up many times. Its matching antigen is unknown. Germline CDR1 is SGHAT and CDR2 is FQNNGV. V was clipped by 5 bases and J by 0 bases, with 14 bases between them. This CDR3 region has 16 residues. Samples came from axillary lymph nodes draining the breast cancer. Study results and limitations: Compared with basal-like, luminal-like tumors shared significantly more repertoire with nontumor tissue. That most tumor T cells come from lymph nodes remained unproven. The data were judged consistent with most tumor T cells coming from lymph node and expanding in tumor.

TCRdb ran MiXCR on the multiplex PCR reads and lists one entry per CDR3 protein. Among 200,000 to 250,000 distinct CDR3 sequences listed, less than 40% were seen once. Sequencing was done on a sample of axillary lymph node tissue. The receptor's source is a female donor with breast cancer. Some clones in this sample may be carry-over from other donors' samples. The rearrangement links TRBV11-2 to TRBJ2-1, with D tentatively TRBD1 (6 bases). CDR3 nucleotides: TGTGCCAGCAGCGGCTCCGGACAGAGCTCCTACAATGAGCAGTTCTTC. Translation gives CASSGSGQSSYNEQFF.